Listed here is a single T cell receptor (beta chain). Positive CCR7 selection of CD45RO-negative cells yielded the naive CD8 cells, and terminally differentiated effector memory CD45RA+ cells were excluded. This sample is part of a study of shared clonotypes between healthy human individuals. Assay used: immunoSEQ multiplex PCR; TCRdb lists only in-frame clones, some missing. The data contain about 820,000 clones, about 91% of them singletons. CDR3 length: 15 amino acids. From germline, CDR1 is ENHRY and CDR2 SYGVKD. V trimming: 4 bases; J trimming: 6 bases; junction bases outside the gene matches: 6.

This chain connects TRBV10-3 to TRBJ2-1; 10 bases match TRBD2. The TCR originated in a man aged 25-45 years in good health. The sample taken for sequencing was naive CD8+ T cells sorted from blood. The CDR3 loop is CAISASGSPGNEQFF. The CDR3 nucleotides are TGTGCCATCAGTGCTAGCGGGAGCCCTGGCAATGAGCAGTTCTTC.